A selection of T cell receptor beta chains follows, all from one sample in a study of identical twins. In TCRdb, the 5' RACE reads were re-called with MiXCR into one record per CDR3 protein. The table lists about 520,000 distinct CDR3 sequences, about 20% of them singletons. The same data also contributed to another study, on T cells expressing NK-cell markers.

The material sequenced was CD4+ T cells sorted from blood. Receptors originate from a woman younger than 35 in good health. CDR3s include the opening cysteine and the closing phenylalanine or tryptophan. A D gene is named only where the DNA matches it firmly. Rows give clone size only sometimes, using once, few, many, or a class for an expanded clone.

V gene: TRBV20-1
J gene: TRBJ1-2
D gene: TRBD1
clone size: few
CDR3 protein: CSARTGGDGYTF
CDR3 DNA: TGCAGTGCTAGGACAGGGGGCGATGGCTACACCTTC

V gene: TRBV20-1
J gene: TRBJ2-3
D gene: -
clone size: few
CDR3 protein: CSASGAARRYF
CDR3 DNA: TGCAGTGCTAGTGGGGCAGCCCGGCGGTATTTT

V gene: TRBV29-1
J gene: TRBJ2-6
D gene: -
clone size: -
CDR3 protein: CSALLRSSGANVLTF
CDR3 DNA: TGCAGCGCCTTACTACGGAGCTCTGGGGCCAACGTCCTGACTTTC

V gene: TRBV18
J gene: TRBJ1-3
D gene: -
clone size: -
CDR3 protein: CASSPAESGGNTIYF
CDR3 DNA: TGTGCCAGCTCACCAGCGGAGTCCGGAGGAAACACCATATATTTT

V gene: TRBV7-2
J gene: TRBJ2-1
D gene: TRBD2
clone size: few
CDR3 protein: CASRLPGLASNEQFF
CDR3 DNA: TGTGCCAGCAGACTCCCGGGACTAGCATCAAATGAGCAGTTCTTC

V gene: TRBV28
J gene: TRBJ2-2
D gene: -
clone size: -
CDR3 protein: CASLQGGNLNTGELFF
CDR3 DNA: TGTGCCAGCCTACAGGGTGGTAACCTAAACACCGGGGAGCTGTTTTTT

V gene: TRBV12-3/TRBV12-4
J gene: TRBJ2-1
D gene: -
clone size: -
CDR3 protein: CASSLRGRRGPYNEQFF
CDR3 DNA: TGTGCCAGCAGCCTACGGGGAAGGCGGGGGCCTTACAATGAGCAGTTCTTC

V gene: TRBV29-1
J gene: TRBJ1-1
D gene: TRBD1
clone size: few
CDR3 protein: CSVGGQGASTEAFF
CDR3 DNA: TGCAGCGTCGGGGGACAGGGGGCTAGCACTGAAGCTTTCTTT

V gene: TRBV12-3/TRBV12-4
J gene: TRBJ2-5
D gene: TRBD1
clone size: few
CDR3 protein: CAIPSGTEEKETQYF
CDR3 DNA: TGTGCCATTCCCTCCGGGACAGAGGAAAAAGAGACCCAGTACTTC

V gene: TRBV12-3/TRBV12-4
J gene: TRBJ2-6
D gene: -
clone size: -
CDR3 protein: CAISPHQGTSSGANVLTF
CDR3 DNA: TGTGCCATCAGCCCACACCAGGGAACCTCCTCTGGGGCCAACGTCCTGACTTTC

V gene: TRBV10-3
J gene: TRBJ2-7
D gene: -
clone size: -
CDR3 protein: CAISAGSEQYF
CDR3 DNA: TGTGCCATCAGTGCAGGCTCTGAGCAGTACTTC

V gene: TRBV4-2
J gene: TRBJ2-1
D gene: TRBD2
clone size: many
CDR3 protein: CASSQDMGGEAYNEQFF
CDR3 DNA: TGTGCCAGCAGCCAAGATATGGGGGGGGAGGCCTACAATGAGCAGTTCTTC

V gene: TRBV6-1
J gene: TRBJ1-1
D gene: -
clone size: few
CDR3 protein: CASSGHPGGTEAFF
CDR3 DNA: TGTGCCAGCAGCGGACACCCTGGGGGCACTGAAGCTTTCTTT

V gene: TRBV11-2
J gene: TRBJ2-3
D gene: -
clone size: -
CDR3 protein: CASSLRIAARGETDTQYF
CDR3 DNA: TGTGCCAGCAGCTTACGTATAGCGGCCCGAGGGGAAACAGATACGCAGTATTTT

V gene: TRBV7-9
J gene: TRBJ1-2
D gene: -
clone size: few
CDR3 protein: CASTRGGDGRYGYTF
CDR3 DNA: TGTGCCAGCACTCGTGGGGGAGACGGTCGCTATGGCTACACCTTC

V gene: TRBV7-9
J gene: TRBJ2-2
D gene: -
clone size: few
CDR3 protein: CASSLKGFTGELFF
CDR3 DNA: TGTGCCAGCAGCTTAAAGGGATTCACCGGGGAGCTGTTTTTT

V gene: TRBV2
J gene: TRBJ2-5
D gene: -
clone size: -
CDR3 protein: CASSEGGSQYF
CDR3 DNA: TGTGCCAGCAGTGAAGGGGGGTCCCAGTACTTC

V gene: TRBV20-1
J gene: TRBJ1-1
D gene: -
clone size: -
CDR3 protein: CSAINDHTEAFF
CDR3 DNA: TGCAGTGCTATTAATGACCACACTGAAGCTTTCTTT

V gene: TRBV18
J gene: TRBJ1-1
D gene: TRBD1
clone size: -
CDR3 protein: CASSRQLDRGLNTEAFF
CDR3 DNA: TGTGCCAGCTCACGACAACTCGACAGGGGGCTAAACACTGAAGCTTTCTTT

V gene: TRBV20-1
J gene: TRBJ2-1
D gene: TRBD1
clone size: -
CDR3 protein: CSAGQDSYNEQFF
CDR3 DNA: TGCAGTGCAGGACAGGACTCCTACAATGAGCAGTTCTTC

V gene: TRBV12-3/TRBV12-4
J gene: TRBJ1-2
D gene: TRBD1
clone size: many
CDR3 protein: CASSFRGRHGYTF
CDR3 DNA: TGTGCCAGCAGTTTCAGGGGGCGTCATGGCTACACCTTC

V gene: TRBV5-1
J gene: TRBJ1-3
D gene: TRBD1
clone size: -
CDR3 protein: CASSFSTGPISGNTIYF
CDR3 DNA: TGCGCCAGCAGCTTCTCGACAGGGCCGATCTCTGGAAACACCATATATTTT

V gene: TRBV10-3
J gene: TRBJ1-1
D gene: TRBD1
clone size: few
CDR3 protein: CAISDTGGITEAFF
CDR3 DNA: TGTGCCATCAGTGATACAGGGGGTATAACTGAAGCTTTCTTT

V gene: TRBV12-3/TRBV12-4
J gene: TRBJ2-4
D gene: -
clone size: many
CDR3 protein: CASSARGLAKNIQYF
CDR3 DNA: TGTGCCAGCAGCGCGAGAGGGCTAGCCAAAAACATTCAGTACTTC

V gene: TRBV6-1
J gene: TRBJ1-2
D gene: -
clone size: few
CDR3 protein: CASSLTGLDGYTF
CDR3 DNA: TGTGCCAGCAGTCTAACAGGGTTGGATGGCTACACCTTC

V gene: TRBV7-3
J gene: TRBJ2-3
D gene: TRBD2
clone size: -
CDR3 protein: CASSPLSGGEDTQYF
CDR3 DNA: TGTGCCAGCAGCCCCCTGAGCGGGGGGGAAGATACGCAGTATTTT

V gene: TRBV18
J gene: TRBJ1-6
D gene: -
clone size: few
CDR3 protein: CASSPTAMDYNSPLHF
CDR3 DNA: TGTGCCAGCTCACCAACCGCCATGGACTATAATTCACCCCTCCACTTT

V gene: TRBV5-1
J gene: TRBJ2-7
D gene: -
clone size: -
CDR3 protein: CASSLGSVSYEQYF
CDR3 DNA: TGCGCCAGCAGCTTGGGGTCTGTCTCCTACGAGCAGTACTTC

V gene: TRBV3-1
J gene: TRBJ2-7
D gene: -
clone size: -
CDR3 protein: CASSHWGKGDEQYF
CDR3 DNA: TGTGCCAGCAGCCACTGGGGGAAGGGGGACGAGCAGTACTTC

V gene: TRBV29-1
J gene: TRBJ1-2
D gene: -
clone size: -
CDR3 protein: CSVVEGANYGYTF
CDR3 DNA: TGCAGCGTTGTTGAGGGGGCTAACTATGGCTACACCTTC

V gene: TRBV20-1
J gene: TRBJ2-7
D gene: -
clone size: few
CDR3 protein: CSAKHPLTYEQYF
CDR3 DNA: TGCAGTGCTAAACACCCCTTAACCTACGAGCAGTACTTC

V gene: TRBV5-1
J gene: TRBJ2-1
D gene: -
clone size: many
CDR3 protein: CASSLGGGSSYNEQFF
CDR3 DNA: TGTGCCAGCAGCTTAGGAGGGGGGAGCTCCTACAATGAGCAGTTCTTC

V gene: TRBV9
J gene: TRBJ1-3
D gene: -
clone size: -
CDR3 protein: CASSVGGDAGNTIYF
CDR3 DNA: TGTGCCAGCAGCGTAGGGGGAGATGCTGGAAACACCATATATTTT

V gene: TRBV5-1
J gene: TRBJ1-1
D gene: TRBD1
clone size: -
CDR3 protein: CASSLAVDRGTEAFF
CDR3 DNA: TGCGCCAGCAGCTTGGCGGTTGACAGGGGCACTGAAGCTTTCTTT

V gene: TRBV25-1
J gene: TRBJ1-2
D gene: -
clone size: -
CDR3 protein: CASSNRNGLHGYTF
CDR3 DNA: TGTGCCAGCAGTAACAGGAACGGCTTACATGGCTACACCTTC

V gene: TRBV5-1
J gene: TRBJ2-1
D gene: -
clone size: -
CDR3 protein: CASSQQEYYNEQFF
CDR3 DNA: TGCGCCAGCAGCCAACAGGAATACTACAATGAGCAGTTCTTC

V gene: TRBV4-1
J gene: TRBJ2-7
D gene: -
clone size: -
CDR3 protein: CASSHPGPYSYEQYF
CDR3 DNA: TGCGCCAGCAGCCACCCAGGGCCATATTCCTACGAGCAGTACTTC

V gene: TRBV25-1
J gene: TRBJ2-2
D gene: -
clone size: -
CDR3 protein: CASSDFRARTGELFF
CDR3 DNA: TGTGCCAGCAGTGATTTCCGGGCTCGGACCGGGGAGCTGTTTTTT

V gene: TRBV20-1
J gene: TRBJ2-3
D gene: TRBD2
clone size: few
CDR3 protein: CSASGAGGFDTQYF
CDR3 DNA: TGCAGTGCTAGTGGGGCGGGAGGCTTTGATACGCAGTATTTT

V gene: TRBV20-1
J gene: TRBJ2-3
D gene: TRBD2
clone size: -
CDR3 protein: CSALFTSGTDTQYF
CDR3 DNA: TGCAGTGCCCTCTTTACTAGCGGAACAGATACGCAGTATTTT

V gene: TRBV10-3
J gene: TRBJ2-7
D gene: -
clone size: once
CDR3 protein: CATAETFYEQYF
CDR3 DNA: TGTGCCACAGCCGAGACCTTCTACGAGCAGTACTTC

V gene: TRBV9
J gene: TRBJ2-3
D gene: -
clone size: few
CDR3 protein: CASSVGTGITTDTQYF
CDR3 DNA: TGTGCCAGCAGCGTGGGAACAGGGATTACCACAGATACGCAGTATTTT